Listed below are T cell receptor beta chains from one sample, sequenced in a study of a mutant IDH1 vaccine in newly diagnosed glioma. TCRdb's copy holds only in-frame clones and misses some; the assay was immunoSEQ multiplex PCR. This table holds 60,000 to 75,000 clones, 83% found once. Specimen: peripheral blood mononuclear cells (PBMCs), collected from a glioma patient treated with radiotherapy, temozolomide or both. These receptors all come from a woman aged 18-30 years with glioma. Some clones in this sample may be carry-over from other donors' samples. CDR3s include the opening cysteine and the closing phenylalanine or tryptophan. The order of the fields is D gene, clone size, J gene, V gene, CDR3 protein, CDR3 DNA. A D gene is named only where the DNA matches it firmly. The listing skips clone size in some rows; elsewhere it reads once, few, many or a size class.

d_call: .; clone_size: .; j_call: TRBJ1-1; v_call: TRBV18; cdr3_aa: CASSPYSGRGTEAFF; cdr3_nt: TGTGCCAGCTCACCATACAGCGGGCGGGGCACTGAAGCTTTCTTT
d_call: TRBD2; clone_size: .; j_call: TRBJ2-5; v_call: TRBV7-2; cdr3_aa: CASSLEPGRGTQYF; cdr3_nt: TGTGCCAGCAGCTTAGAACCGGGGAGGGGGACCCAGTACTTC
d_call: .; clone_size: .; j_call: TRBJ2-3; v_call: TRBV25-1; cdr3_aa: CASSGGDSTDTQYF; cdr3_nt: TGTGCCAGCAGCGGGGGAGATAGCACAGATACGCAGTATTTT
d_call: .; clone_size: .; j_call: TRBJ2-1; v_call: TRBV9; cdr3_aa: CASSTRLVNEQFF; cdr3_nt: TGTGCCAGCAGCACCCGACTTGTTAATGAGCAGTTCTTC
d_call: .; clone_size: .; j_call: TRBJ2-7; v_call: TRBV9; cdr3_aa: CASSVDQYEQYF; cdr3_nt: TGTGCCAGCAGCGTAGACCAATACGAGCAGTACTTC
d_call: .; clone_size: .; j_call: TRBJ2-6; v_call: TRBV14; cdr3_aa: CASSQDSGANVLTF; cdr3_nt: TGTGCCAGCAGCCAAGATTCGGGGGCCAACGTCCTGACTTTC
d_call: .; clone_size: .; j_call: TRBJ2-1; v_call: TRBV27; cdr3_aa: CASSLMDSGRNNEQFF; cdr3_nt: TGTGCCAGCAGTTTAATGGACAGTGGGCGGAACAATGAGCAGTTCTTC
d_call: .; clone_size: .; j_call: TRBJ1-2; v_call: TRBV10-3; cdr3_aa: CAISGGNYGYTF; cdr3_nt: TGTGCCATCAGCGGAGGAAACTATGGCTACACCTTC
d_call: .; clone_size: once; j_call: TRBJ2-7; v_call: TRBV13; cdr3_aa: CASSFGYEQYF; cdr3_nt: TGTGCCAGCAGCTTCGGGTACGAGCAGTACTTC
d_call: .; clone_size: .; j_call: TRBJ1-2; v_call: TRBV19; cdr3_aa: CASTRENYGYTF; cdr3_nt: TGTGCCAGTACCAGGGAGAACTATGGCTACACCTTC
d_call: .; clone_size: .; j_call: TRBJ2-2; v_call: TRBV9; cdr3_aa: CASSAGLGPGELFF; cdr3_nt: TGTGCCAGCAGCGCCGGCCTTGGTCCCGGGGAGCTGTTTTTT
d_call: .; clone_size: .; j_call: TRBJ1-5; v_call: TRBV9; cdr3_aa: CASSPGLSQPQHF; cdr3_nt: TGTGCCAGCAGCCCGGGGTTGAGTCAGCCCCAGCATTTT
d_call: TRBD2; clone_size: .; j_call: TRBJ2-2; v_call: TRBV29-1; cdr3_aa: CSVATSGGGELFF; cdr3_nt: TGCAGCGTCGCGACTAGCGGGGGTGGGGAGCTGTTTTTT
d_call: TRBD1; clone_size: .; j_call: TRBJ1-5; v_call: TRBV9; cdr3_aa: CASSVGQGAQPQHF; cdr3_nt: TGTGCCAGCAGTGTAGGACAGGGGGCCCAGCCCCAGCATTTT
d_call: TRBD1; clone_size: .; j_call: TRBJ1-5; v_call: TRBV15; cdr3_aa: CATTDRGRPQPQHF; cdr3_nt: TGTGCCACGACCGACAGGGGAAGGCCTCAGCCCCAGCATTTT
d_call: .; clone_size: once; j_call: TRBJ2-2; v_call: TRBV5-1; cdr3_aa: CASLTDGNTGELFF; cdr3_nt: TGCGCCAGCTTGACTGACGGAAATACCGGGGAGCTGTTTTTT
d_call: TRBD2; clone_size: .; j_call: TRBJ2-5; v_call: TRBV4-3; cdr3_aa: CASSRPPPGLAAETQYF; cdr3_nt: TGCGCCAGCAGCCGCCCACCGCCGGGACTAGCAGCCGAGACCCAGTACTTC
d_call: .; clone_size: .; j_call: TRBJ2-5; v_call: TRBV10-1; cdr3_aa: CASSDMSGQETQYF; cdr3_nt: TGCGCCAGCAGCGACATGAGCGGACAAGAGACCCAGTACTTC
d_call: .; clone_size: many; j_call: TRBJ1-4; v_call: TRBV14; cdr3_aa: CASSRGTNEKLFF; cdr3_nt: TGTGCCAGCAGCCGAGGCACTAATGAAAAACTGTTTTTT
d_call: .; clone_size: .; j_call: TRBJ1-1; v_call: TRBV20-1; cdr3_aa: CSARVWPEAFF; cdr3_nt: TGCAGTGCTAGAGTCTGGCCTGAAGCTTTCTTT
d_call: TRBD2; clone_size: .; j_call: TRBJ2-3; v_call: TRBV7-9; cdr3_aa: CASSLGQRGGVADTQYF; cdr3_nt: TGTGCCAGCAGCTTAGGTCAGCGGGGGGGCGTGGCAGATACGCAGTATTTT
d_call: TRBD1; clone_size: few; j_call: TRBJ2-7; v_call: TRBV20-1; cdr3_aa: CSAGGGQEEYF; cdr3_nt: TGCAGTGCTGGAGGGGGACAGGAGGAGTACTTC
d_call: .; clone_size: .; j_call: TRBJ2-4; v_call: TRBV15; cdr3_aa: CATSREGRGQVKNIQYF; cdr3_nt: TGTGCCACCAGCAGAGAAGGGAGGGGGCAGGTCAAAAACATTCAGTACTTC
d_call: .; clone_size: .; j_call: TRBJ1-1; v_call: TRBV19; cdr3_aa: CASSLPPMEAFF; cdr3_nt: TGTGCCAGTAGTCTTCCACCGATGGAAGCTTTCTTT
d_call: .; clone_size: .; j_call: TRBJ1-5; v_call: TRBV5-8; cdr3_aa: CASSFRGGQPQHF; cdr3_nt: TGTGCCAGCAGCTTCAGGGGTGGTCAGCCCCAGCATTTT
d_call: .; clone_size: .; j_call: TRBJ2-5; v_call: TRBV4-1; cdr3_aa: CASQDRRETQYF; cdr3_nt: TGCGCCAGCCAAGACAGGAGAGAGACCCAGTACTTC
d_call: .; clone_size: once; j_call: TRBJ2-7; v_call: TRBV2; cdr3_aa: CASSDPASRSSYEQYF; cdr3_nt: TGTGCCAGCAGCGACCCCGCTAGCCGGAGCTCCTACGAGCAGTACTTC
d_call: TRBD1; clone_size: .; j_call: TRBJ1-6; v_call: TRBV25-1; cdr3_aa: CASNGQGMVSPLHF; cdr3_nt: TGTGCCAGCAATGGACAGGGCATGGTTTCACCCCTCCACTTT
d_call: TRBD2; clone_size: .; j_call: TRBJ2-2; v_call: TRBV5-1; cdr3_aa: CASSLVASGNTGELFF; cdr3_nt: TGCGCCAGCAGCTTGGTTGCTAGCGGGAACACCGGGGAGCTGTTTTTT
d_call: .; clone_size: few; j_call: TRBJ1-5; v_call: TRBV28; cdr3_aa: CASSTGPPRPPQHF; cdr3_nt: TGTGCCAGCAGTACGGGACCCCCCCGTCCGCCCCAGCATTTT
d_call: TRBD2; clone_size: .; j_call: TRBJ2-3; v_call: TRBV25-1; cdr3_aa: CASSDPSGEYTDTQYF; cdr3_nt: TGTGCCAGCAGTGATCCCAGCGGGGAGTACACAGATACGCAGTATTTT
d_call: TRBD1; clone_size: .; j_call: TRBJ1-1; v_call: TRBV10-3; cdr3_aa: CAISGQGASTEAFF; cdr3_nt: TGTGCCATCAGTGGACAGGGGGCAAGCACTGAAGCTTTCTTT
d_call: .; clone_size: .; j_call: TRBJ1-1; v_call: TRBV19; cdr3_aa: CASTHGSGAFF; cdr3_nt: TGTGCCAGTACCCACGGGAGTGGAGCTTTCTTT
d_call: .; clone_size: few; j_call: TRBJ1-5; v_call: TRBV9; cdr3_aa: CASSAGEGHQPQHF; cdr3_nt: TGTGCCAGCAGCGCAGGGGAGGGGCATCAGCCCCAGCATTTT
d_call: .; clone_size: once; j_call: TRBJ1-1; v_call: TRBV2; cdr3_aa: CASSAQGQNTEAFF; cdr3_nt: TGTGCCAGCAGTGCGCAGGGACAGAACACTGAAGCTTTCTTT
d_call: .; clone_size: .; j_call: TRBJ1-1; v_call: TRBV2; cdr3_aa: CASNWGGSMNTEAFF; cdr3_nt: TGTGCCAGCAACTGGGGGGGGTCAATGAACACTGAAGCTTTCTTT
d_call: .; clone_size: .; j_call: TRBJ2-1; v_call: TRBV4-1; cdr3_aa: CASSLSPDPESDEQFF; cdr3_nt: TGCGCCAGCAGCCTCTCACCGGACCCGGAGAGCGATGAGCAGTTCTTC